The 26 T cell receptor beta chains given below trace back to one sample, sequenced in a study of blood T cell repertoires in COVID-19. Some clones are missing from TCRdb's copy, which holds only in-frame ones; the method was immunoSEQ multiplex PCR. The sample yields a few hundred thousand clones, approximately 89% seen once. The sequencing sample was made of peripheral blood. The receptors were sampled from a woman in her 70s with COVID-19, enrolled during active disease.

This chain joins TRBV6-5 and TRBJ1-1; TRBD1 might be the D (6 bases). This CDR3 contains 15 residues. Trimming took 6 bases from V and 1 from J, leaving 15 bases between them. The V gene's germline CDR1 is MNHEY and CDR2 SVGAGI. The CDR3 is CASSAQGEGNTEAFF. In nucleotides, the CDR3 is TGTGCCAGCAGCGCACAGGGCGAGGGGAACACTGAAGCTTTCTTT.

The chain employs TRBV12-3 or TRBV12-4 and TRBJ1-6; the D gene is possibly TRBD1 (6 bases). This CDR3 has 13 residues. Trimming removed 5 bases at V and 8 bases at J, with 10 bases between. CDR3 nucleotides: TGTGCCAGCAGTCAGGGGCCGGATTCACCCCTCCACTTT. Translation gives CASSQGPDSPLHF.

The chain links TRBV30 to TRBJ2-1; perhaps TRBD1 as D (5 bases). V was shortened by 2 bases and J by 8 bases, with 10 bases between the two germline ends. Germline values: CDR1 GTSNPN, CDR2 SVGIG (reference sequence). This CDR3 region has 12 residues. CDR3 in amino acids: CAWSRGRDEQFF. The CDR3 DNA sequence: TGTGCCTGGAGTAGGGGCCGGGATGAGCAGTTCTTC.

The chain employs TRBV11-2 and TRBJ2-5, with no clear D. The germline CDR1 and CDR2 sequences are SGHAT and FQNNGV. V gave up 1 base and J gave up 4 bases, with 7 bases separating them. The CDR3 is 13 residues long. The CDR3 DNA sequence: TGTGCCAGCAGCTTAGTACTCTCAGAGACCCAGTACTTC. This gives the protein CASSLVLSETQYF.

The chain links TRBV6-6 to TRBJ1-1, with a weak D call TRBD1 (6 bases). Trimming took off 5 bases at V and 3 bases at J, with 7 bases between the two ends. This CDR3 has 12 amino acids. Germline-derived CDR1 and CDR2 are MNHNY and SVGAGI (reference sequence). This chain's CDR3 is CASSRQDTEAFF. The CDR3 DNA is TGTGCCAGCAGTAGACAGGACACTGAAGCTTTCTTT.

The V and J genes are TRBV24-1 and TRBJ2-7; tentative D call: TRBD2 (5 bases). V lost 4 bases and J lost 0, with 12 bases in between. The germline CDR1 and CDR2 sequences are KGHDR and SFDVKD. The CDR3 totals 15 residues. The CDR3 loop reads CATSDPGGSSYEQYF. The CDR3, as DNA: TGTGCCACCAGTGACCCCGGAGGTAGCTCCTACGAGCAGTACTTC.

The V and J genes are TRBV7-2 and TRBJ1-2; D not certain. With 1 base removed from V and 4 bases from J, the gap between germline ends came to 16 bases. The V gene's germline CDR1 is SGHTA and CDR2 FQGNSA. The CDR3 extends over 16 amino acids. The CDR3 sequence: CASSLVGGKAVYGYTF. DNA for the CDR3: TGTGCCAGCAGCTTAGTGGGAGGGAAGGCGGTCTATGGCTACACCTTC.

Details on this clone: An end of the junction differs from the germline gene, which may be a read error. In DNA form, the CDR3 reads TGTGCCACCAGCAGGAGACAGGGCAACCAGCCCCAGCATTTT. Its protein product is CATSRRQGNQPQHF. The chain couples TRBV15 to TRBJ1-5; 7 nucleotides agree with TRBD1. CDR3 length equals 14 residues. Germline V gene lookup returns CDR1 LNHNV and CDR2 YYDKDF (reference sequence).

This rearrangement joins TRBV4-3 to TRBJ2-1; 8 bases are shared with TRBD2. The ends lost 2 bases at V and 7 bases at J; junction bases unmatched: 10. Germline CDR1 is LGHNA and CDR2 is YSLEER. This CDR3 has 16 amino acids. The CDR3 DNA is TGCGCCAGCAGCCAACTGGGGCTAGCGGGTGAGAATGAGCAGTTCTTC. Its protein product is CASSQLGLAGENEQFF.

This clone is a singleton in its sample. The gene calls are TRBV2 and TRBJ1-3; possibly TRBD1 for D (5 bases). The CDR3 has 15 amino acids. Per the germline V gene, CDR1 is SNHLY and CDR2 is FYNNEI. V was shortened by 2 bases and J by 5 bases, with 13 bases between the two germline ends. CDR3 nucleotide sequence: TGTGCCAGCAGTGAACAGCCAGGGAGGCGAAACACCATATATTTT. Translating it yields CASSEQPGRRNTIYF.

The rearrangement joins TRBV13 to TRBJ2-1; D call uncertain. V was shortened by 7 bases and J by 7 bases, with 20 bases between the two germline ends. The V gene's germline CDR1 is PRHDT and CDR2 FYEKMQ (reference sequence). The CDR3 consists of 15 residues. The CDR3 here is CASIGPRGSSNEQFF. The CDR3 DNA is TGTGCCAGCATTGGTCCGCGAGGTTCTTCAAATGAGCAGTTCTTC.

This clone was seen many times. The chain carries TRBV19 and TRBJ1-2; D is possibly TRBD1 (6 bases). The germline gives CDR1 LNHDA, CDR2 SQIVND (reference sequence). The CDR3 is 14 amino acids. With 6 bases removed from V and 4 bases from J, the gap between germline ends came to 15 bases. CDR3 DNA sequence: TGTGCCAGTAGGAAAGGACAGTCAACCTATGGCTACACCTTC. This encodes CASRKGQSTYGYTF. Looking up the rest from reference TRBV19 and TRBJ1-2 gives the full variable domain: DGGITQSPKYLFRKEGQNVTLSCEQNLNHDAMYWYRQDPGQGLRLIYYSQIVNDFQKGDIAEGYSVSREKKESFPLTVTSAQKNPTAFYLCASRKGQSTYGYTFGSGTRLTVV.

The V call is TRBV10-3, the J call TRBJ2-1; 13 bases match TRBD2. After removal of 5 bases from V and 8 bases from J, the junction contained 9 bases not matched to a gene. Per germline, CDR1 ENHRY and CDR2 SYGVKD. This CDR3 has 16 amino acids. CDR3: CAISRGLAGIGDEQFF. The CDR3 nucleotides read TGTGCCATCAGTAGGGGACTAGCGGGGATAGGGGATGAGCAGTTCTTC.

V usage is TRBV4-2 and J usage is TRBJ1-4; 8 bases map to TRBD1. J was trimmed by 6 bases and V by 3 bases; bases with no gene match: 9. Germline CDR1 LGHNA, CDR2 YNFKEQ. CDR3 size: 16 residues. The CDR3: CASSHAGQGGDEKLFF. The CDR3 DNA follows: TGTGCCAGCAGCCACGCCGGACAGGGAGGCGATGAAAAACTGTTTTTT.

This chain uses TRBV6-5 with TRBJ1-2; 9 bases agree with TRBD1. The CDR3 totals 14 residues. V lost 5 bases and J lost 2; bases outside the gene matches: 3. Germline V gene data show CDR1 as MNHEY and CDR2 as SVGAGI. The CDR3 here is CASSKGQGNYGYTF. CDR3 in DNA: TGTGCCAGCAGTAAGGGACAGGGAAACTATGGCTACACCTTC.

This chain uses TRBV6-5 with TRBJ1-2, with TRBD1 identical over 10 bases. The CDR3 consists of 13 residues. Trimming took 6 bases from V and 6 from J; bases not matched to a gene: 4. In germline, CDR1 is MNHEY, CDR2 SVGAGI. The CDR3: CASRRQGADGYTF. The CDR3, as DNA: TGTGCCAGCAGAAGACAGGGGGCGGATGGCTACACCTTC.

Here the CDR3 reads CATGQRDTQYF. The DNA of the CDR3 is TGTGCCACCGGACAGCGCGATACGCAGTATTTT. V gene TRBV15 combines with J gene TRBJ2-3; tentative D call: TRBD1 (6 bases). Germline V gene sequence: CDR1 LNHNV, CDR2 YYDKDF (reference sequence). There are 11 residues in the CDR3. Trimming took off 8 bases at V and 6 bases at J, with 9 bases between the two ends.

The chain uses TRBV6-2 or TRBV6-3 and TRBJ2-3; TRBD2 aligns across 10 bases. The ends lost 2 bases at V and 3 bases at J; junction bases unmatched: 5. In germline, CDR1 is MNHEY, CDR2 SVGEGT. The CDR3 runs 16 residues. As DNA, the CDR3 is TGTGCCAGCAGTTACGCTAGCGGGAGTTCGACAGATACGCAGTATTTT. This encodes CASSYASGSSTDTQYF.

J is TRBJ2-7 and V is TRBV19, with TRBD2 identical over 12 bases. After removal of 6 bases from V and 4 bases from J, the junction contained 7 bases not matched to a gene. CDR3 length: 15 residues. The V gene's germline CDR1 is LNHDA and CDR2 SQIVND (reference sequence). CDR3 region: CASRGKTSGSYEQYF. CDR3 in DNA: TGTGCCAGTAGAGGCAAGACTAGCGGGAGTTACGAGCAGTACTTC.

This chain uses TRBV20-1 with TRBJ1-5, with D hard to call. This CDR3 is 10 amino acids long. Germline V gives CDR1 DFQATT, CDR2 SNEGSKA (reference sequence). V shed 6 bases and J shed 10 bases, with 10 bases lying between them. This CDR3 is CSARGPPQHF. The CDR3 nucleotides are TGCAGTGCCCGCGGCCCACCCCAGCATTTT.

This CDR3 reads CAWSHGTGGMGGYTF. The CDR3 DNA reads TGTGCCTGGAGCCATGGGACAGGGGGTATGGGTGGCTACACCTTC. The V gene is TRBV30, the J gene TRBJ1-2; 11 bases match TRBD1. The CDR3 consists of 15 residues. V lost 3 bases and J lost 7; bases outside the gene matches: 10. Germline CDR1 GTSNPN, CDR2 SVGIG (reference sequence).

J is TRBJ2-1 and V is TRBV4-2, with 7 bases that match TRBD2. The CDR3 spans 15 residues. Germline trimming cut 4 bases from V and 9 bases from J; bases unmatched to any gene: 12. Germline CDR1 LGHNA, CDR2 YNFKEQ. This chain's CDR3 is CASSPYSGSEGEQFF. As DNA, the CDR3 is TGTGCCAGCAGCCCCTATAGCGGGTCAGAGGGTGAGCAGTTCTTC.

This chain links TRBV5-4 with TRBJ1-2, with a tentative D call TRBD1 (6 bases). Germline lookup yields CDR1 SGHNT and CDR2 YYREEE (reference sequence). V lost 0 bases and J lost 8, with 17 bases in between. The CDR3 has 15 residues. Here the CDR3 DNA reads TGTGCCAGCAGCTTGGACTATTCGGACAGCTCCGGCTACACCTTC. Translation: CASSLDYSDSSGYTF. The full variable domain, with the rest looked up from reference TRBV5-4 and TRBJ1-2, is ETGVTQSPTHLIKTRGQQVTLRCSSQSGHNTVSWYQQALGQGPQFIFQYYREEENGRGNFPPRFSGLQFPNYSSELNVNALELDDSALYLCASSLDYSDSSGYTFGSGTRLTVV.

The gene calls are TRBV5-1 and TRBJ2-7; 8 positions agree with TRBD1. CDR1 and CDR2 from the germline V gene are SGHRS and YFSETQ. CDR3 length: 18 amino acids. V shed 2 bases, J shed 4 bases, and the junction held 17 bases outside the gene matches. Here the CDR3 reads CASSFRISRSGGRYEQYF. The CDR3 nucleotides read TGCGCCAGCAGCTTTCGTATTAGTCGCTCAGGGGGCAGGTACGAGCAGTACTTC.

The chain combines TRBV5-8 with TRBJ1-2; 7 bases map to TRBD1. The V segment lost 4 bases and the J segment 4 bases; nucleotides outside the gene matches: 7. Germline CDR1 reads SGHTS; CDR2 reads YDEGEE. CDR3 length equals 14 residues. CDR3 sequence reads: CASSAGTDLYGYTF. DNA for the CDR3: TGTGCCAGCAGCGCTGGGACAGACCTCTATGGCTACACCTTC.

The rearrangement uses TRBV2 and TRBJ1-1; D is perhaps TRBD1 (6 bases). V was cut by 5 bases and J by 7 bases, with 17 bases left in between. The germline CDR1 and CDR2 sequences are SNHLY and FYNNEI. CDR3 length equals 14 residues. The CDR3 region is CASSTMRDTNEAFF. The CDR3 DNA follows: TGTGCCAGCAGTACAATGAGGGACACCAATGAAGCTTTCTTT.